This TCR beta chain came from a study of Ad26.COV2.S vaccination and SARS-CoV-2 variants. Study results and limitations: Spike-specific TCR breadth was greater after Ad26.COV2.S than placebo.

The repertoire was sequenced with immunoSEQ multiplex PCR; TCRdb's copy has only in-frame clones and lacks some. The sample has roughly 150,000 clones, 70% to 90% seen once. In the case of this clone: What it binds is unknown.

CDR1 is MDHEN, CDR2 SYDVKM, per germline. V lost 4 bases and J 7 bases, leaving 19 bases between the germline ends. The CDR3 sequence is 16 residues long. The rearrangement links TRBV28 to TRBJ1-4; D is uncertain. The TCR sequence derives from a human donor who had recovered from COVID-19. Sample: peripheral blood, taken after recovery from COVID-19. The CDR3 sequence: CASSSSLGPEREKLFF. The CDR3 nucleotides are TGTGCCAGCAGTTCTAGTTTGGGCCCAGAACGTGAAAAACTGTTTTTT.